This TCR beta chain emerged from a study of T-cell reconstitution after alpha-beta-depleted transplantation in children. The TCRbeta library incorporated unique molecular identifiers. One entry per CDR3 protein results from TCRdb running MiXCR on the PCR reads. The sample yields hundreds of thousands of distinct CDR3 sequences, approximately 9.5% seen once. This clonotype has a handful of counts. V was shortened by 0 bases and J by 4 bases, with 13 bases between the two germline ends. There are 15 residues in the CDR3. The germline V gene encodes CDR1 SGHKS and CDR2 YYEKEE (reference sequence). Here the sequenced sample was PBMCs from the stem cell graft donor, taken from the stem cell graft. J is TRBJ1-2 and V is TRBV5-5, with D hard to call. The origin of this receptor is a human donor who donated a stem cell graft to a child with acute lymphoblastic leukemia. CDR3 DNA sequence: TGTGCCAGCAGCTTGGTAGCTGATTGGCCCTATGGCTACACCTTC. It codes for CASSLVADWPYGYTF.